Below, one TCR beta chain is given with its context. Its antigen is not identified. CDR3 length: 15 amino acids. Researchers built TCR beta cDNA using 5'RACE template switching with UMIs. For each CDR3 protein, TCRdb gives one entry from its re-call of the 5' RACE reads, without DNA. This sample contains about 390,000 distinct CDR3 sequences. The data were taken from a study of T cells expressing NK-cell markers. Looking at the study overall: The TCR beta repertoires were obtained from sorted CD3+CD56+NKG2C+, CD3+CD56+NKG2C- and CD3+CD56-NKG2C+ T cells. Overall study results and limits: Top CD8+ clonotypes included the dominant CD3+CD56+NKG2C+ clonotypes in roughly 6 donors.

This TCR was sampled from a woman aged 50 to 60 in good health. The chain couples TRBV12-3 or TRBV12-4 to TRBJ2-3; the D call of TRBD1 rests on TCRdb alone, since no DNA is present to check it. Sequencing was performed on blood T cells: a sorted CD56 or NKG2C T cell subset, CD4+ or CD8+ T cells, or bulk PBMC T cells (not recorded which). This CDR3 is CASSRGRTSTDTQYF.